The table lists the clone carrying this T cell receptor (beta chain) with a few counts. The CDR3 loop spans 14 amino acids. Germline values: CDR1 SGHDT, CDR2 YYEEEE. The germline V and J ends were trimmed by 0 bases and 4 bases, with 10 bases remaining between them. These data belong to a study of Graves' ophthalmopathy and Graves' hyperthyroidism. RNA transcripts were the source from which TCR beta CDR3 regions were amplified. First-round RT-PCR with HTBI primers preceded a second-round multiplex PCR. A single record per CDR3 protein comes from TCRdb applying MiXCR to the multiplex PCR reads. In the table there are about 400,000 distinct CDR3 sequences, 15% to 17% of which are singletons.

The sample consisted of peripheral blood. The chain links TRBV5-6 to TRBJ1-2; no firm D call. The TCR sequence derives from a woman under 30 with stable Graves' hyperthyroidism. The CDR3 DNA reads TGTGCCAGCAGCTTGGGGACCCGGGGCTATGGCTACACCTTC. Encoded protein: CASSLGTRGYGYTF.